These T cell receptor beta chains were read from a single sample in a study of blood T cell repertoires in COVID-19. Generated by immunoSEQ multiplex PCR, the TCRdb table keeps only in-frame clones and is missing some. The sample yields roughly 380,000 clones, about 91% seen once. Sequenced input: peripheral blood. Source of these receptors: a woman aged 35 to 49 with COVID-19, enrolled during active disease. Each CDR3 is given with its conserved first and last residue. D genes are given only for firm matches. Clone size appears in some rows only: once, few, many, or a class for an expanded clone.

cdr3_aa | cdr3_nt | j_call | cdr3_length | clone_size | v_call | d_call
CASSSLDRQYGYTF | TGTGCCAGCAGCTCCCTGGACAGACAGTATGGCTACACCTTC | TRBJ1-2 | 14 | - | TRBV5-6 | -
CATSDPGLAGGTDTQYF | TGTGCCACCAGTGACCCCGGACTAGCGGGGGGGACAGATACGCAGTATTTT | TRBJ2-3 | 17 | - | TRBV24-1 | TRBD2
CASSEGGLGQETQYF | TGTGCCAGCAGTGAGGGGGGTCTTGGCCAAGAGACCCAGTACTTC | TRBJ2-5 | 15 | - | TRBV2 | -
CASSQDSSNEKLFF | TGCGCCAGCAGCCAGGACAGTTCTAATGAAAAACTGTTTTTT | TRBJ1-4 | 14 | - | TRBV4-1 | -
CASSISDEQFF | TGTGCCAGTAGTATTTCGGATGAGCAGTTCTTC | TRBJ2-1 | 11 | - | TRBV19 | -
CASGTRWGGTQYF | TGTGCCAGCGGCACCCGGTGGGGAGGGACGCAGTATTTT | TRBJ2-3 | 13 | once | TRBV28 | TRBD2
CASSLKGRVKEAFF | TGTGCCAGCAGCTTAAAGGGCAGGGTCAAAGAGGCTTTCTTT | TRBJ1-1 | 14 | - | TRBV7-3 | -
CASSLEGTSGRETQYF | TGTGCCAGCAGCTTAGAGGGGACTAGCGGGAGAGAGACCCAGTACTTC | TRBJ2-5 | 16 | once | TRBV7-9 | TRBD2
CASRPSRESGGRSYEQYF | TGTGCCAGTAGGCCTAGCAGGGAGAGCGGGGGGCGCTCCTACGAGCAGTACTTC | TRBJ2-7 | 18 | - | TRBV19 | TRBD2
CASRLGVSTEAFF | TGTGCCAGCAGGCTCGGGGTAAGCACTGAAGCTTTCTTT | TRBJ1-1 | 13 | - | TRBV28 | -
CASSQGGLANEQFF | TGCGCCAGCAGCCAAGGGGGACTAGCGAATGAGCAGTTCTTC | TRBJ2-1 | 14 | - | TRBV4-1 | TRBD2
CASSLGGKGSPLHF | TGTGCCAGCAGCTTAGGGGGGAAAGGCTCACCCCTCCACTTT | TRBJ1-6 | 14 | - | TRBV7-3 | -
CAISELEALNTEAFF | TGTGCCATCAGTGAATTGGAGGCTCTGAACACTGAAGCTTTCTTT | TRBJ1-1 | 15 | - | TRBV10-3 | -
CASLKAGSQNSYTF | TGTGCCAGCCTTAAGGCGGGGTCACAAAACAGCTACACCTTC | TRBJ1-2 | 14 | - | TRBV2 | -
CASSQGGFEAFF | TGCGCCAGCAGCCAAGGAGGATTCGAAGCTTTCTTT | TRBJ1-1 | 12 | - | TRBV4-3 | -
CASSQARGNTGELFF | TGTGCCAGCAGCCAAGCAAGAGGGAACACCGGGGAGCTGTTTTTT | TRBJ2-2 | 15 | - | TRBV14 | -
CASTTRDRARWDSNQPQHF | TGTGCCAGCACTACACGGGACAGGGCTCGGTGGGATAGCAATCAGCCCCAGCATTTT | TRBJ1-5 | 19 | few | TRBV28 | TRBD1
CASSPRTGGNTGELFF | TGCGCCAGCAGCCCCAGGACAGGGGGGAACACCGGGGAGCTGTTTTTT | TRBJ2-2 | 16 | - | TRBV5-1 | TRBD1
CAISVNSGGQETQYF | TGTGCCATCAGTGTTAACTCCGGGGGCCAAGAGACCCAGTACTTC | TRBJ2-5 | 15 | - | TRBV10-3 | -
CASSDETGGGGELFF | TGTGCCAGCAGTGACGAGACAGGGGGCGGCGGGGAGCTGTTTTTT | TRBJ2-2 | 15 | - | TRBV6-4 | TRBD1
CASSRHQDTGELFF | TGTGCCAGCAGCCGCCACCAGGACACCGGGGAGCTGTTTTTT | TRBJ2-2 | 14 | - | TRBV3-1/TRBV3-2 | -
CASSQPGNSPLHF | TGTGCCAGCAGCCAGCCAGGGAATTCACCCCTCCACTTT | TRBJ1-6 | 13 | - | TRBV4-2 | -
CATSDWASGTRTNEQFF | TGTGCCACCAGTGATTGGGCGTCCGGGACTAGGACAAATGAGCAGTTCTTC | TRBJ2-1 | 17 | once | TRBV24-1 | TRBD2
CASSFSGNTEAFF | TGTGCCAGCAGCTTTTCCGGGAACACTGAAGCTTTCTTT | TRBJ1-1 | 13 | - | TRBV7-8 | -
CASSSPLGQFEQYF | TGTGCCAGCAGCTCTCCCTTGGGACAATTCGAGCAGTACTTC | TRBJ2-7 | 14 | - | TRBV3-1/TRBV3-2 | -
CASSNDFGTAVPPSAKNIQYF | TGTGCCAGCAGCAATGATTTCGGGACAGCGGTACCCCCATCAGCCAAAAACATTCAGTACTTC | TRBJ2-4 | 21 | - | TRBV21-1 | -
CASSYSNNEQFF | TGTGCCAGCAGTTACTCTAACAATGAGCAGTTCTTC | TRBJ2-1 | 12 | - | TRBV6-5 | -
CASSHPLGAGTGELFF | TGCGCCAGCAGCCACCCATTGGGGGCGGGCACCGGGGAGCTGTTTTTT | TRBJ2-2 | 16 | - | TRBV4-3 | -
CASSEDSLYGYTF | TGTGCCAGCAGTGAGGACAGCCTCTATGGCTACACCTTC | TRBJ1-2 | 13 | - | TRBV6-2/TRBV6-3 | -
CASSFQGNRDGYTF | TGTGCCAGCAGTTTTCAGGGGAACCGGGATGGCTACACCTTC | TRBJ1-2 | 14 | - | TRBV27 | -
CASSPGQQTNEQFF | TGTGCTAGCAGCCCCGGACAGCAAACTAATGAGCAGTTCTTC | TRBJ2-1 | 14 | - | TRBV7-7 | -
CASSQSYPPGPQHF | TGCGCCAGCAGCCAATCATACCCTCCCGGGCCCCAGCATTTT | TRBJ1-5 | 14 | - | TRBV4-3 | -
CASSPRGPGTSGSEPQFF | TGTGCCAGCTCACCGCGGGGGCCCGGGACTAGCGGGAGCGAGCCGCAGTTCTTC | TRBJ2-1 | 18 | - | TRBV18 | TRBD2
CASSYPHLTGSTDTQYF | TGTGCCAGCAGTTACCCGCATTTGACAGGGAGCACAGATACGCAGTATTTT | TRBJ2-3 | 17 | - | TRBV6-2/TRBV6-3 | TRBD1
CAWSRTSAHEQYF | TGTGCCTGGAGCCGGACTAGCGCCCACGAGCAGTACTTC | TRBJ2-7 | 13 | - | TRBV30 | TRBD2
CASSFVTTNEKLFF | TGTGCCAGCAGTTTTGTCACAACTAATGAAAAACTGTTTTTT | TRBJ1-4 | 14 | - | TRBV28 | -
CASSQFRDRGTEAFF | TGTGCCAGCAGCCAATTCCGGGACAGGGGAACTGAAGCTTTCTTT | TRBJ1-1 | 15 | - | TRBV13 | TRBD1
CASSKTSGTLNTGELFF | TGTGCCAGCTCAAAGACTAGCGGCACGCTAAACACCGGGGAGCTGTTTTTT | TRBJ2-2 | 17 | - | TRBV18 | TRBD2
CASSLGGQGLSGANVLTF | TGCGCCAGCAGCTTGGGAGGACAGGGGCTCTCTGGGGCCAACGTCCTGACTTTC | TRBJ2-6 | 18 | - | TRBV5-1 | TRBD1
CASSQGATREKLFF | TGTGCCAGCAGTCAGGGGGCGACGCGCGAAAAACTGTTTTTT | TRBJ1-4 | 14 | - | TRBV6-2/TRBV6-3 | TRBD1
CASTKLGTAAYEQYF | TGTGCCAGCACTAAACTCGGGACTGCCGCGTACGAGCAGTACTTC | TRBJ2-7 | 15 | - | TRBV6-5 | -
CASSLAGQRYGNTIYF | TGCGCCAGCAGCTTGGCCGGACAGAGATATGGAAACACCATATATTTT | TRBJ1-3 | 16 | - | TRBV5-1 | -
CASSAPGGGETQYF | TGTGCCAGCAGCGCCCCGGGGGGAGGAGAGACCCAGTACTTC | TRBJ2-5 | 14 | - | TRBV9 | TRBD2
CASGGQRETQYF | TGTGCCAGCGGTGGACAGCGGGAGACCCAGTACTTC | TRBJ2-5 | 12 | - | TRBV28 | -